This T cell receptor (beta chain) comes out of a study of T cells in Graves' hyperthyroidism and ophthalmopathy. Study-wide results and limits: Most thyroid-expanded clonotypes above 0.001 were also found in blood.

This clonotype was counted many times. Its antigen is unidentified. RNA transcripts provided the source from which TCR beta CDR3 regions were amplified. Carried out on the TCR CDR3, a first-round RT-PCR used the HTBI primer set. TCRdb processed the multiplex PCR reads anew with MiXCR; each CDR3 protein has one entry. Of roughly 740,000 distinct CDR3 sequences detected, about 15% appear once; the ten largest clones hold roughly 8%. The CDR3 is 10 residues long. Between the trimmed V and J ends, which lost 4 bases and 5 bases, there was a span of 5 bases. CDR1 is SQVTM and CDR2 is ANQGSEA in the germline V gene. A lack of ophthalmopathy progression within 18 months defined stable Graves' hyperthyroidism. Patients with uncontrolled infections, other autoimmune diseases, pregnancy or lactation were excluded.

The sequenced sample consisted of blood. The clonotype was recovered from a man between 18 and 35 years old with Graves' hyperthyroidism. V usage is TRBV29-1 and J usage is TRBJ2-5, with D hard to call. CDR3 DNA sequence: TGCAGCGTTGTTGGGGAGACCCAGTACTTC. It yields the protein CSVVGETQYF.